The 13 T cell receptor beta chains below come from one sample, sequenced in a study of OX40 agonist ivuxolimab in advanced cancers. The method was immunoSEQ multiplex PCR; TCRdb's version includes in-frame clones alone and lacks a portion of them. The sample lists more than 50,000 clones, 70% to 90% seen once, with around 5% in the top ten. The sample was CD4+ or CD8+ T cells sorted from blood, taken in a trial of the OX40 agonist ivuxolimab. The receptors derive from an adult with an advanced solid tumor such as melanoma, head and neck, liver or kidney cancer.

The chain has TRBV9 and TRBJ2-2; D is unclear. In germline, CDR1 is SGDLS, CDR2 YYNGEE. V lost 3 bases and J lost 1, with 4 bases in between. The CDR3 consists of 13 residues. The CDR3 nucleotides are TGTGCCAGCAGCGCCGGGAACACCGGGGAGCTGTTTTTT. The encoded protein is CASSAGNTGELFF.

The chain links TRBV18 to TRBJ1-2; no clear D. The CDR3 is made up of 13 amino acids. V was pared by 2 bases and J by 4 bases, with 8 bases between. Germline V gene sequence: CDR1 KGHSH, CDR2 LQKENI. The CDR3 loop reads CASSPEAAYGYTF. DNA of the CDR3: TGTGCCAGCTCACCAGAGGCAGCCTATGGCTACACCTTC.

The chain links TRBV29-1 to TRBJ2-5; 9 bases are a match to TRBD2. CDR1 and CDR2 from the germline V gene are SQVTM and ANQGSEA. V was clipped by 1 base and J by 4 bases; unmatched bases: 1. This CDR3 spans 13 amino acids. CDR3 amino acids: CSVEVLAGETQYF. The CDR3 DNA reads TGCAGCGTTGAAGTACTAGCGGGAGAGACCCAGTACTTC. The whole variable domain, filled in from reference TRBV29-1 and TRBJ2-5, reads SAVISQKPSRDICQRGTSLTIQCQVDSQVTMMFWYRQQPGQSLTLIATANQGSEATYESGFVIDKFPISRPNLTFSTLTVSNMSPEDSSIYLCSVEVLAGETQYFGPGTRLLVL.

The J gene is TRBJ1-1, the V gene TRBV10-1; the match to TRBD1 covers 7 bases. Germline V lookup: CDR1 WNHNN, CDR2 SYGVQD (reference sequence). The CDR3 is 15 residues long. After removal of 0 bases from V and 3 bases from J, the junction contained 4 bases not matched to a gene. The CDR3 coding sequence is TGCGCCAGCAGTGAGTCTCCCCAGGGGGACACTGAAGCTTTCTTT. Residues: CASSESPQGDTEAFF.

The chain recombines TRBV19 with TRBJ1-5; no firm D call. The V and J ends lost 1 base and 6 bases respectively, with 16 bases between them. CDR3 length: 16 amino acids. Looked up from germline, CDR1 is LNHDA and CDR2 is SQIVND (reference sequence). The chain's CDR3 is CASSIVRALASQPQHF. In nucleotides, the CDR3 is TGTGCCAGTAGTATAGTTCGGGCCCTGGCAAGTCAGCCCCAGCATTTT. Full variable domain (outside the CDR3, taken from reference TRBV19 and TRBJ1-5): DGGITQSPKYLFRKEGQNVTLSCEQNLNHDAMYWYRQDPGQGLRLIYYSQIVNDFQKGDIAEGYSVSREKKESFPLTVTSAQKNPTAFYLCASSIVRALASQPQHFGDGTRLSIL.

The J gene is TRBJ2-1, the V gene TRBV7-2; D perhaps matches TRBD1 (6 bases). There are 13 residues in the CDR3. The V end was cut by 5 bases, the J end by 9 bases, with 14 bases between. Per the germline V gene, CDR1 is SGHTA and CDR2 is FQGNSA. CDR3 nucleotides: TGTGCCAGCAGCGTCGGACAGAGCGGTGAGCAGTTCTTC. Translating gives CASSVGQSGEQFF.

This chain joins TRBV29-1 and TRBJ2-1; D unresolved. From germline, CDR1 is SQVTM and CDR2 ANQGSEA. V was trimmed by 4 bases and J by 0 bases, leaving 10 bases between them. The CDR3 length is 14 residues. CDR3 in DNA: TGCAGCGTTGTTGTTAGCAGCTCCTACAATGAGCAGTTCTTC. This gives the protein CSVVVSSSYNEQFF.

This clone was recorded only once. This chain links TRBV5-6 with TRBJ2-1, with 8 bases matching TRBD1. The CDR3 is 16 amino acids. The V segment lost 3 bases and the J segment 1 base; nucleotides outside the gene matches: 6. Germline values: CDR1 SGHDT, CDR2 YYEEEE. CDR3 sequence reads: CASSSPGGQSYNEQFF. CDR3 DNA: TGTGCCAGCAGCTCCCCAGGGGGCCAGTCCTACAATGAGCAGTTCTTC.

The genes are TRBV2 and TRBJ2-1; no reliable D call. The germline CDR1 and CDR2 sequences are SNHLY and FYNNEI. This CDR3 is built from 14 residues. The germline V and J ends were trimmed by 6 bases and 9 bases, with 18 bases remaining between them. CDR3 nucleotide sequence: TGTGCCAGCAGGCTAGGAGCAGTTACGGGTGAGCAGTTCTTC. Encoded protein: CASRLGAVTGEQFF.

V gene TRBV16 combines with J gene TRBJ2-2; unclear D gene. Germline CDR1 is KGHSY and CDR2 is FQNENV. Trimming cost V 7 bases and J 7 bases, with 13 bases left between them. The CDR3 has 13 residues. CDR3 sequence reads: CASTRQTVGELFF. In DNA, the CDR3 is TGTGCCAGCACACGACAAACAGTCGGGGAGCTGTTTTTT.

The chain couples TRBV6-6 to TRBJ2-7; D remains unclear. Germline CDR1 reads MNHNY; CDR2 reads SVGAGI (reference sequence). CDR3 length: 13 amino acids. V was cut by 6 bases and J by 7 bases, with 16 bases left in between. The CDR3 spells CASSRTLQREQYF. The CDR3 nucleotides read TGTGCCAGCAGCCGTACCCTACAGCGAGAGCAGTACTTC.

CDR3 coding DNA: TGCGCCAGCAGCCAAGACAGGGGAGAGCCCCAGCATTTT. It codes for CASSQDRGEPQHF. This chain connects TRBV4-3 to TRBJ1-5, with D possibly being TRBD1 (6 bases). Germline assignment: CDR1 LGHNA and CDR2 YSLEER. The CDR3 has 13 residues. The V end lost 0 bases, the J end lost 8 bases, and 8 bases lay between the germline ends.

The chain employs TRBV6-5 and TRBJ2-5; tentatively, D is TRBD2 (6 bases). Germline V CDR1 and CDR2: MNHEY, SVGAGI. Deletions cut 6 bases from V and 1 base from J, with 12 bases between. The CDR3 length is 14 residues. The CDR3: CASSRRTIQETQYF. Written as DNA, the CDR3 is TGTGCCAGCAGCCGAAGGACTATCCAAGAGACCCAGTACTTC.